This entry features one TCR beta chain sequence. These data come from a study of OX40 agonist ivuxolimab in advanced cancers. Across the whole study: Patients received ivuxolimab, an intravenous treatment, every 2 weeks at 0.01 to 10 mg/kg.

Clones were sequenced by immunoSEQ multiplex PCR, and TCRdb holds only the in-frame ones, with some missing. The table records some 69,000 clones, 75% to 95% of them present only once. V was pared by 3 bases and J by 8 bases, with 7 bases between. This CDR3 has 10 amino acids. Per the germline V gene, CDR1 is DFQATT and CDR2 is SNEGSKA (reference sequence). Specimen: CD4+ or CD8+ T cells sorted from blood, collected in a trial of the OX40 agonist ivuxolimab. The chain couples TRBV20-1 to TRBJ1-1; D gene ambiguous. The receptor was isolated from an adult with an advanced solid tumor such as melanoma, head and neck, liver or kidney cancer. The CDR3 DNA sequence: TGCAGTGCTAGTACCGCCGAAGCTTTCTTT. It yields the protein CSASTAEAFF.